This passage covers 5 T cell receptor beta chains from one sample sequenced in a study of cytomegalovirus exposure and HLA in healthy donors. Assay used: immunoSEQ multiplex PCR; TCRdb lists only in-frame clones, some missing. This sample has about 150,000 clones; over 80% occur once, and the top ten carry around 5.9%. Sequenced material: PBMCs. The receptor set was obtained from a woman aged 25-40 years in good health and CMV-seropositive.

The chain is built from TRBV11-2 and TRBJ2-1, with a possible D match to TRBD1 (6 bases). This CDR3 is built from 12 residues. Germline V gene lookup returns CDR1 SGHAT and CDR2 FQNNGV. Between the trimmed V and J ends, which lost 6 bases and 14 bases, there was a span of 17 bases. CDR3 sequence reads: CASSPRQAAEFF. The DNA of the CDR3 is TGTGCCAGCAGTCCTAGACAGGCTGCGGAGTTCTTC. Full variable domain (rest looked up from reference TRBV11-2 and TRBJ2-1): EAGVAQSPRYKIIEKRQSVAFWCNPISGHATLYWYQQILGQGPKLLIQFQNNGVVDDSQLPKDRFSAERLKGVDSTLKIQPAKLEDSAVYLCASSPRQAAEFFGPGTRLTVL.

The chain is built from TRBV10-2 and TRBJ2-7, with D possibly matching TRBD1 (5 bases). CDR1 WSHSY and CDR2 SAAADI come from the germline V gene. The CDR3 loop spans 14 amino acids. The V gene lost 3 bases and the J gene lost 2 bases, with 11 bases spanning the gap. CDR3 DNA sequence: TGCGCCAGCAGTGATAGGGGCCCTACCTACGAGCAGTACTTC. Encoded protein: CASSDRGPTYEQYF.

The chain has TRBV18 and TRBJ1-4; no definite D call. Germline V CDR1 and CDR2: KGHSH, LQKENI. The CDR3 is 17 amino acids. Trimming cost V 3 bases and J 4 bases, with 18 bases left between them. The CDR3 loop is CASSPERDSLSNEKLFF. In DNA, the CDR3 is TGTGCCAGCTCACCCGAGCGCGACTCCTTGAGTAATGAAAAACTGTTTTTT. The whole variable domain, filled in from reference TRBV18 and TRBJ1-4, reads NAGVMQNPRHLVRRRGQEARLRCSPMKGHSHVYWYRQLPEEGLKFMVYLQKENIIDESGMPKERFSAEFPKEGPSILRIQQVVRGDSAAYFCASSPERDSLSNEKLFFGSGTQLSVL.

CDR3 in DNA: TGTGCCAGCAGCTGGGACAGGCATCAGCCCCAGCATTTT. Translation: CASSWDRHQPQHF. The chain uses TRBV7-2 and TRBJ1-5, with TRBD1 matching over 8 bases. With V trimmed by 4 bases and J by 5 bases, 1 base remained unmatched. The germline V gene has CDR1 SGHTA and CDR2 FQGNSA. The CDR3 is 13 amino acids.

The rearrangement joins TRBV6-1 to TRBJ1-1; 9 bases line up with TRBD1. Germline values: CDR1 MNHNS, CDR2 SASEGT. V trimming: 6 bases; J trimming: 0 bases; junction bases outside the gene matches: 5. The CDR3 sequence is 15 residues long. The CDR3 sequence: CASRDRGFMNTEAFF. CDR3 coding DNA: TGTGCCAGCAGGGACAGGGGCTTCATGAACACTGAAGCTTTCTTT.